This TCR beta chain was recorded in a study of CD8 T cells in Susac syndrome. After removal of 5 bases from V and 0 bases from J, the junction contained 8 bases not matched to a gene. The germline V gene has CDR1 GTSNPN and CDR2 SVGIG (reference sequence). The CDR3 totals 15 residues. Reverse transcription of roughly 0.45 to 1 ug RNA was carried out with random hexamers. Across 54 Vbeta and 13 Jbeta, immunoSEQ multiplex PCR amplified TCR beta CDR3. One entry per CDR3 protein, called by TCRdb with MiXCR from the immunoSEQ multiplex PCR reads. The sample has about 180,000 distinct CDR3 sequences, under 95% seen once.

The TCR was taken from a human donor with Susac syndrome. The sample taken for sequencing was CD4+ T cells from PBMCs. The rearrangement joins TRBV30 to TRBJ2-7; the match to TRBD1 covers 9 bases. The CDR3 nucleotides read TGTGCCTGGGGCGTCGGGACAGGGCACTCCTACGAGCAGTACTTC. Translated, it gives CAWGVGTGHSYEQYF.